These T cell receptor beta chains were read from a single sample in a study of blood T cell repertoires in COVID-19. The data were produced by immunoSEQ multiplex PCR, yet TCRdb's version contains in-frame clones alone and is incomplete. This sample has nearly 25,000 clones, with 80% to 90% found just once. Material: peripheral blood. The source of these receptors is a man between 65 and 79 years old with acute or convalescent COVID-19. Each CDR3 is given with its conserved first and last residue.

CDR3 length,V gene,J gene,CDR3 protein
14,TRBV6-5,TRBJ2-1,CASSRDPGGDEQFF
12,TRBV11-2,TRBJ2-7,CASSPLANEQYF
16,TRBV7-2,TRBJ1-6,CASSPRGGANNSPLHF
16,TRBV2,TRBJ2-2,CASSEGLAGGTGELFF
13,TRBV10-3,TRBJ1-3,CAVQGASGNTIYF
15,TRBV3-1/TRBV3-2,TRBJ2-2,CASSQGAGRTGELFF
17,TRBV3-1/TRBV3-2,TRBJ1-6,CASSQDSSFQVQSPLHF
14,TRBV19,TRBJ2-5,CASLAGFGAETQYF
16,TRBV6-1,TRBJ2-7,CASSEAPSGNPYEQYF
14,TRBV29-1,TRBJ2-3,CSVVGGFSTDTQYF
16,TRBV14,TRBJ2-1,CASSGRGLPTYNEQFF
15,TRBV6-5,TRBJ1-6,CASSSPRAVGSPLHF
15,TRBV2,TRBJ2-7,CASSEARNPDRGPYF
15,TRBV19,TRBJ2-1,CASRTGTSSYNEQFF
14,TRBV10-3,TRBJ1-5,CAISDRVSNQPQHF
15,TRBV6-5,TRBJ1-1,CASSSLGQAGAEAFF
15,TRBV5-1,TRBJ2-3,CASSSWTGGTDTQYF
14,TRBV28,TRBJ1-5,CASSLVTGNQPQHF
15,TRBV9,TRBJ2-1,CASSFQGGGLLEQFF
15,TRBV4-1,TRBJ2-1,CASSQTSGGRNEQFF
16,TRBV10-1,TRBJ2-3,CASSELDRGRTDTQYF
14,TRBV6-4,TRBJ2-3,CASSVTLVSNTQYF
15,TRBV5-1,TRBJ2-5,CASSREGGVQETQYF
13,TRBV5-5,TRBJ2-1,CASSGGTSNEQFF
19,TRBV19,TRBJ2-1,CASSINRNRDLGPYNEQFF
16,TRBV18,TRBJ2-3,CASSPTLAGYTDTQYF
13,TRBV21-1,TRBJ2-7,CASSKDSSVEQYF